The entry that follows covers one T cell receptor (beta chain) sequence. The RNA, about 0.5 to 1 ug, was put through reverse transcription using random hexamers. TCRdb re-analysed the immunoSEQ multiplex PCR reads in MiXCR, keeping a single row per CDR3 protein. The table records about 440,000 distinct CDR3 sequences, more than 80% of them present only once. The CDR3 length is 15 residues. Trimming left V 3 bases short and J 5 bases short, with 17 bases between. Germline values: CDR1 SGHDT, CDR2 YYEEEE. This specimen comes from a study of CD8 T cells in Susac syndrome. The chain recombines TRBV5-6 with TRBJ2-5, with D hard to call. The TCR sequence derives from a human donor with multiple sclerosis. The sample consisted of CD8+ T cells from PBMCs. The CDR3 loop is CASSSFSYVGETQYF. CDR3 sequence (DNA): TGTGCCAGCAGCTCCTTCTCTTATGTGGGGGAGACCCAGTACTTC. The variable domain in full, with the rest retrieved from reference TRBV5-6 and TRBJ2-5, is DAGVTQSPTHLIKTRGQQVTLRCSPKSGHDTVSWYQQALGQGPQFIFQYYEEEERQRGNFPDRFSGHQFPNYSSELNVNALLLGDSALYLCASSSFSYVGETQYFGPGTRLLVL.